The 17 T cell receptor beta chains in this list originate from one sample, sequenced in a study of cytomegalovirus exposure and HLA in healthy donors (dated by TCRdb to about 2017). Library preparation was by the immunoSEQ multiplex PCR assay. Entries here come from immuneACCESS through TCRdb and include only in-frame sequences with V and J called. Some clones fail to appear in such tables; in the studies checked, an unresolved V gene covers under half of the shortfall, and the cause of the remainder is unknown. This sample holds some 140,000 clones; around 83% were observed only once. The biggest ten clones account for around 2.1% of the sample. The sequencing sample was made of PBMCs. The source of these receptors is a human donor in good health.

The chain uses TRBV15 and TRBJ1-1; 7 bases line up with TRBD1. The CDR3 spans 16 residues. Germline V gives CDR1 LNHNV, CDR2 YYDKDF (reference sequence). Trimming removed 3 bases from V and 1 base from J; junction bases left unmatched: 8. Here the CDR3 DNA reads TGTGCCACCAGCAGCGATAGGGGGCTGCCGAACACTGAAGCTTTCTTT. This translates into CATSSDRGLPNTEAFF.

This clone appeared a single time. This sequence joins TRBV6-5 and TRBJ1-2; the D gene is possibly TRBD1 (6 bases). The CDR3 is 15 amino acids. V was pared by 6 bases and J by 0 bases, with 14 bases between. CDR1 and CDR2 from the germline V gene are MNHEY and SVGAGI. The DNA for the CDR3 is TGTGCCAGCAGCGCCGGACAGCCAGCTAACTATGGCTACACCTTC. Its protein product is CASSAGQPANYGYTF.

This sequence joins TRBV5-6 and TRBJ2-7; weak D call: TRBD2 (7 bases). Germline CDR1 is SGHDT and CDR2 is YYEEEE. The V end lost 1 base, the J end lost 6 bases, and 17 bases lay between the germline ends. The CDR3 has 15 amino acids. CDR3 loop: CASSLWGGRVGEQYF. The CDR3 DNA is TGTGCCAGCAGCTTGTGGGGGGGCAGGGTGGGCGAGCAGTACTTC.

The CDR3 reads CASRLRRAGELFF. In DNA, the CDR3 is TGTGCCAGCAGGTTGCGGAGGGCCGGGGAGCTGTTTTTT. The gene calls are TRBV5-6 and TRBJ2-2, with D maybe TRBD2 (6 bases). The CDR3 covers 13 residues. The V and J ends lost 5 bases and 6 bases respectively, with 11 bases between them. Germline V gives CDR1 SGHDT, CDR2 YYEEEE. Variable domain in full (rest from reference TRBV5-6 and TRBJ2-2): DAGVTQSPTHLIKTRGQQVTLRCSPKSGHDTVSWYQQALGQGPQFIFQYYEEEERQRGNFPDRFSGHQFPNYSSELNVNALLLGDSALYLCASRLRRAGELFFGEGSRLTVL.

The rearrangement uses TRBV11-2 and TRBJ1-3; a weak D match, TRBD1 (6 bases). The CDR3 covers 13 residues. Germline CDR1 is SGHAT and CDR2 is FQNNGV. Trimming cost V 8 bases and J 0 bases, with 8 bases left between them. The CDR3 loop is CASSQGSGNTIYF. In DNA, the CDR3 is TGTGCCAGCTCACAGGGCTCTGGAAACACCATATATTTT.

CDR3 sequence: CASSPYDTGGSRGANVLTF. The CDR3 region has the DNA TGTGCCAGCAGCCCATACGATACGGGGGGCTCTCGTGGGGCCAACGTCCTGACTTTC. V and J are TRBV7-2 and TRBJ2-6; a weak D match, TRBD2 (7 bases). Trimming cost V 5 bases and J 3 bases, with 23 bases left between them. The CDR3 has 19 residues. Germline V gene data show CDR1 as SGHTA and CDR2 as FQGNSA.

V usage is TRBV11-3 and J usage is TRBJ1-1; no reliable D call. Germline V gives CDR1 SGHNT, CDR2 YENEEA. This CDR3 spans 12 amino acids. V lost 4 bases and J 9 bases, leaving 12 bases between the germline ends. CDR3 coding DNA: TGTGCCAGCAGCTCTGGGCCCGGGAAAGCTTTCTTT. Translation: CASSSGPGKAFF.

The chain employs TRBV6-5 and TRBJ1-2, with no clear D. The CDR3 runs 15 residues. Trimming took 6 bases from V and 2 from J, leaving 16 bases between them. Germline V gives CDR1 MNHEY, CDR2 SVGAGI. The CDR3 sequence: CASSSPRFINYGYTF. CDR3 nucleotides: TGTGCCAGCAGCAGTCCCAGGTTCATAAACTATGGCTACACCTTC.

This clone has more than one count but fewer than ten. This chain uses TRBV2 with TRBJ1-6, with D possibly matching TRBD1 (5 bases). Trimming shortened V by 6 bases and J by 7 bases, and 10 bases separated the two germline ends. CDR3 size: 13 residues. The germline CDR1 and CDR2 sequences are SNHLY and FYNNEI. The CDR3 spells CASRRQGNSPLHF. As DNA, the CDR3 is TGTGCCAGCAGACGGCAGGGCAATTCACCCCTCCACTTT.

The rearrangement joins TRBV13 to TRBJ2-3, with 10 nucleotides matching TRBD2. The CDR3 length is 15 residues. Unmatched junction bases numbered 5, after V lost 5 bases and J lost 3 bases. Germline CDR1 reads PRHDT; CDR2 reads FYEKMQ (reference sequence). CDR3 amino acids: CASSSLAGVTDTQYF. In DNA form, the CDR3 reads TGTGCCAGCAGCAGTCTAGCGGGAGTAACAGATACGCAGTATTTT.

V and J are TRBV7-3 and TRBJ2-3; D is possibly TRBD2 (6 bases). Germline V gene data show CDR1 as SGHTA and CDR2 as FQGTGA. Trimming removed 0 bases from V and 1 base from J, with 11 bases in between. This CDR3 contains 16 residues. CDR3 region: CASSLTGGVGTDTQYF. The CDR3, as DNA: TGTGCCAGCAGCTTAACAGGCGGGGTAGGCACAGATACGCAGTATTTT.

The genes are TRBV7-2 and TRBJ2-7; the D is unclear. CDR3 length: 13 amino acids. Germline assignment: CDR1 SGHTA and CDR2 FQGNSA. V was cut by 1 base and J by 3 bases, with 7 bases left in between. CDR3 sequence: CASSLVASYEQYF. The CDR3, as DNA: TGTGCCAGCAGCTTAGTGGCCAGCTACGAGCAGTACTTC. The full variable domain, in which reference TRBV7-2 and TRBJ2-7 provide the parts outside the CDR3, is GAGVSQSPSNKVTEKGKDVELRCDPISGHTALYWYRQSLGQGLEFLIYFQGNSAPDKSGLPSDRFSAERTGGSVSTLTIQRTQQEDSAVYLCASSLVASYEQYFGPGTRLTVT.

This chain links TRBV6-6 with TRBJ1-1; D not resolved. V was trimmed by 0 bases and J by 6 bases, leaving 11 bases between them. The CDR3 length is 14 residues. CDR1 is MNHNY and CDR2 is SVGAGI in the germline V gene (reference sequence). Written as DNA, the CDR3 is TGTGCCAGCAGTTACTCGGGCTTTCTGGCTGAAGCTTTCTTT. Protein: CASSYSGFLAEAFF.

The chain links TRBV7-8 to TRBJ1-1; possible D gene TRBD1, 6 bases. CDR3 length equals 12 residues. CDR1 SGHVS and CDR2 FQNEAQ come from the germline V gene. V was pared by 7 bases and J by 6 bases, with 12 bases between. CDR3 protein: CASNVNRAEAFF. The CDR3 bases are TGTGCCAGCAATGTAAACAGGGCTGAAGCTTTCTTT. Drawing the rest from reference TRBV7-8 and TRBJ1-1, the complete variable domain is GAGVSQSPRYKVAKRGQDVALRCDPISGHVSLFWYQQALGQGPEFLTYFQNEAQLDKSGLPSDRFFAERPEGSVSTLKIQRTQQEDSAVYLCASNVNRAEAFFGQGTRLTVV.

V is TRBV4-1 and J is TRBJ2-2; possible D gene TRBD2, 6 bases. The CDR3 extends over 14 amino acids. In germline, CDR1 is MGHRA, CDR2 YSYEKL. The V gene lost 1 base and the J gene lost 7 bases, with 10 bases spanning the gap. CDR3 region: CASSQVGGGGELFF. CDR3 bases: TGCGCCAGCAGCCAAGTGGGAGGAGGCGGGGAGCTGTTTTTT.

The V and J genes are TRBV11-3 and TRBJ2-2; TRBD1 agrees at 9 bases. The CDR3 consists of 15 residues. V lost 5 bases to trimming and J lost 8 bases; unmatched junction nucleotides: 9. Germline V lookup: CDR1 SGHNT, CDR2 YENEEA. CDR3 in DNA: TGTGCCAGCAGCCATGGGACAGGGAAGTTAGGGGAGCTGTTTTTT. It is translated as CASSHGTGKLGELFF.

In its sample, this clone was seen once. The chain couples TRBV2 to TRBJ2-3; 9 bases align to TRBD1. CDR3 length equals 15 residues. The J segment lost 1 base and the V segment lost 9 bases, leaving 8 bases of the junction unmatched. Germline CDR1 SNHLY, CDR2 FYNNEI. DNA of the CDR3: TGTGCCAGACGGGACAGGGTGAGGGGCACAGATACGCAGTATTTT. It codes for CARRDRVRGTDTQYF.